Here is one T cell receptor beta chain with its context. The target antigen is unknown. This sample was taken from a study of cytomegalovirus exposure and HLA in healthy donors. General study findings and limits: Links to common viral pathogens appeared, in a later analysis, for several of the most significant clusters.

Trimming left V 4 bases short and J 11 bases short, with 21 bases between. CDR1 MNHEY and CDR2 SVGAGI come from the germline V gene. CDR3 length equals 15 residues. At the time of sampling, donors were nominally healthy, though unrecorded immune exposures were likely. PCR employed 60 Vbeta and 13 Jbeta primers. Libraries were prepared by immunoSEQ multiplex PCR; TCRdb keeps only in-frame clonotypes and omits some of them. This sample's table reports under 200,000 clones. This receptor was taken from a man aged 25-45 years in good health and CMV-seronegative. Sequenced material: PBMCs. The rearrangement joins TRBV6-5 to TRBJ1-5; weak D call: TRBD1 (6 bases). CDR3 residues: CASSSAGAQGLAQHF. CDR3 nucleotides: TGTGCCAGCAGTTCGGCAGGGGCACAGGGTTTAGCCCAGCATTTT.